These 23 T cell receptor beta chains share one sample of origin, sequenced in a study of blood T cell repertoires in COVID-19. Libraries were prepared by immunoSEQ multiplex PCR; TCRdb keeps only in-frame clonotypes and omits some of them. Found here are about 150,000 clones, roughly four fifths of them singletons; the top ten hold 9% to 14%. Sequencing was carried out using peripheral blood. The receptors derive from a woman in her sixties with COVID-19, enrolled during active disease.

V usage is TRBV6-5 and J usage is TRBJ1-6; 7 bases are shared with TRBD1. V trimming: 4 bases; J trimming: 10 bases; junction bases outside the gene matches: 7. CDR3 length: 14 amino acids. Germline assignment: CDR1 MNHEY and CDR2 SVGAGI. This CDR3 is CASSSTGKGSPLHF. CDR3 DNA sequence: TGTGCCAGCAGTTCGACAGGGAAAGGATCACCCCTCCACTTT.

The chain employs TRBV10-3 and TRBJ2-1; TRBD1 aligns across 7 bases. Germline CDR1 reads ENHRY; CDR2 reads SYGVKD. The CDR3 length is 15 residues. Trimming took 2 bases from V and 3 from J; bases not matched to a gene: 4. The CDR3 coding sequence is TGTGCCATCAGTGAGAGGACAGGATTCTACAATGAGCAGTTCTTC. It encodes CAISERTGFYNEQFF.

The chain joins TRBV4-2 to TRBJ2-3; the match to TRBD2 covers 13 bases. Germline values: CDR1 LGHNA, CDR2 YNFKEQ. The CDR3 loop spans 16 amino acids. J was trimmed by 4 bases and V by 1 base; bases with no gene match: 2. The CDR3 DNA is TGTGCCAGCAGCCAAGGGACTAGCGGGAGAGCAGATACGCAGTATTTT. As protein: CASSQGTSGRADTQYF.

This clone appeared a few times. The sample has other DNA sequences that encode this CDR3 too. This chain uses TRBV19 with TRBJ2-5; no clear D. The germline V gene encodes CDR1 LNHDA and CDR2 SQIVND (reference sequence). The V gene lost 2 bases and the J gene lost 5 bases, with 3 bases spanning the gap. The CDR3 consists of 11 residues. The CDR3 reads CASSIRETQYF. The DNA of the CDR3 is TGTGCCAGTAGTATACGGGAGACCCAGTACTTC.

This chain links TRBV6-5 with TRBJ1-2; 7 bases are a match to TRBD1. The CDR3 length is 15 residues. V lost 7 bases to trimming and J lost 4 bases; unmatched junction nucleotides: 12. Germline CDR1 reads MNHEY; CDR2 reads SVGAGI. As DNA, the CDR3 is TGTGCCAGCACCTCCAGGCAGGGGGTTGGCTATGGCTACACCTTC. Protein product: CASTSRQGVGYGYTF.

J is TRBJ2-5 and V is TRBV24-1; the match to TRBD2 covers 9 bases. CDR1 is KGHDR and CDR2 is SFDVKD in the germline V gene. CDR3 length equals 14 residues. J was trimmed by 5 bases and V by 3 bases; bases with no gene match: 3. The CDR3 DNA follows: TGTGCCACCAGTGATGGGCTAGCGGGGGAGACCCAGTACTTC. Protein product: CATSDGLAGETQYF.

This clone has only one observation. The rearrangement links TRBV2 to TRBJ2-7; 8 nucleotides match TRBD2. Germline-derived CDR1 and CDR2 are SNHLY and FYNNEI. V lost 7 bases and J lost 4; bases outside the gene matches: 6. The CDR3 consists of 13 residues. In nucleotides, the CDR3 is TGTGCCAGCACCCGGACTAGCCCATACGAGCAGTACGTC. Translation gives CASTRTSPYEQYV.

The chain employs TRBV19 and TRBJ1-1; D gene unclear. Germline V gives CDR1 LNHDA, CDR2 SQIVND (reference sequence). This CDR3 has 12 residues. Trimming stripped 6 bases from V and 4 bases from J, with 9 bases between. The CDR3 is CASSVVGTEAFF. The CDR3 region has the DNA TGTGCCAGTAGCGTGGTCGGCACTGAAGCTTTCTTT.

This rearrangement joins TRBV5-5 to TRBJ1-6; no definite D call. Trimming took 1 base from V and 0 from J, leaving 11 bases between them. The CDR3 totals 17 residues. Germline V gives CDR1 SGHKS, CDR2 YYEKEE (reference sequence). The chain's CDR3 is CASSLMIESSYNSPLHF. In DNA form, the CDR3 reads TGTGCCAGCAGCTTGATGATAGAGAGCTCCTATAATTCACCCCTCCACTTT. The full variable domain, its missing parts supplied by reference TRBV5-5 and TRBJ1-6, is DAGVTQSPTHLIKTRGQQVTLRCSPISGHKSVSWYQQVLGQGPQFIFQYYEKEERGRGNFPDRFSARQFPNYSSELNVNALLLGDSALYLCASSLMIESSYNSPLHFGNGTRLTVT.

The V and J genes are TRBV30 and TRBJ1-1; 9 bases are a match to TRBD1. V dropped 5 bases and J dropped 11; count of bases not matched to a gene: 12. CDR3 size: 13 residues. In germline, CDR1 is GTSNPN, CDR2 SVGIG (reference sequence). Here the CDR3 reads CAWFGDRERLAFF. CDR3 nucleotide sequence: TGTGCCTGGTTTGGGGACAGGGAGCGCCTGGCTTTCTTT.

The genes are TRBV6-5 and TRBJ1-1, with a tentative D call TRBD1 (6 bases). Germline CDR1 reads MNHEY; CDR2 reads SVGAGI. The CDR3 covers 15 residues. Trimming cost V 2 bases and J 1 base, with 11 bases left between them. DNA of the CDR3: TGTGCCAGCAGTTACAGTAGGACAGCGAACACTGAAGCTTTCTTT. This sequence encodes CASSYSRTANTEAFF.

The chain uses TRBV24-1 and TRBJ1-3; no reliable D call. Germline CDR1 reads KGHDR; CDR2 reads SFDVKD. This CDR3 comprises 15 residues. Trimming left V 6 bases short and J 0 bases short, with 11 bases between. The CDR3 region has the DNA TGTGCCACCAGTTCACAGTTCTCCTCTGGAAACACCATATATTTT. It yields the protein CATSSQFSSGNTIYF.

Details on this clone: Other DNA sequences in the sample encode the same CDR3. This chain connects TRBV5-1 to TRBJ1-2; 8 bases match TRBD1. The germline V gene has CDR1 SGHRS and CDR2 YFSETQ. The CDR3 loop spans 15 amino acids. With 0 bases clipped from V and 2 bases from J, the junction kept 3 bases outside the gene matches. CDR3 residues: CASSLDAGGNYGYTF. The DNA for the CDR3 is TGCGCCAGCAGCTTGGACGCAGGGGGCAACTATGGCTACACCTTC.

The chain uses TRBV5-1 and TRBJ2-3, with 9 bases that match TRBD2. Germline loops: CDR1 SGHRS, CDR2 YFSETQ. This CDR3 spans 16 amino acids. Unmatched junction bases numbered 3, after V lost 1 base and J lost 0 bases. CDR3 DNA sequence: TGCGCCAGCAGCTTGACTAGCGGGTCTAGCACAGATACGCAGTATTTT. Protein product: CASSLTSGSSTDTQYF.

The chain links TRBV7-8 to TRBJ2-1; TRBD1 aligns across 10 bases. CDR3 length: 15 residues. Germline V gene data show CDR1 as SGHVS and CDR2 as FQNEAQ. V gave up 7 bases and J gave up 12 bases; unmatched junction bases: 15. DNA of the CDR3: TGTGCCAGCACCGAGAAAGGGGGACAGGGGATCGGGCAGTTCTTC. This translates into CASTEKGGQGIGQFF.

The rearrangement uses TRBV7-2 and TRBJ2-5; D is perhaps TRBD2 (6 bases). Germline-derived CDR1 and CDR2 are SGHTA and FQGNSA. Deletions cut 1 base from V and 4 bases from J, with 13 bases between. The CDR3 has 15 amino acids. CDR3: CASSLDRVGGETQYF. In DNA form, the CDR3 reads TGTGCCAGCAGCTTAGATCGGGTGGGGGGAGAGACCCAGTACTTC.

The chain employs TRBV19 and TRBJ2-4, with D uncertain. V dropped 0 bases and J dropped 6 bases, with 6 bases sitting between them. Germline CDR1 and CDR2: LNHDA and SQIVND (reference sequence). The CDR3 covers 13 residues. CDR3 DNA: TGTGCCAGTAGTATAGATTCCCTAAACATTCAGTACTTC. The encoded protein is CASSIDSLNIQYF. Drawing the rest from reference TRBV19 and TRBJ2-4, the complete variable domain is DGGITQSPKYLFRKEGQNVTLSCEQNLNHDAMYWYRQDPGQGLRLIYYSQIVNDFQKGDIAEGYSVSREKKESFPLTVTSAQKNPTAFYLCASSIDSLNIQYFGAGTRLSVL.

The rearrangement links TRBV4-1 to TRBJ2-3; TRBD2 aligns across 9 bases. The CDR3 consists of 17 residues. Germline V gene data show CDR1 as MGHRA and CDR2 as YSYEKL. V trimming: 0 bases; J trimming: 3 bases; junction bases outside the gene matches: 7. This chain's CDR3 is CASSQEASGVTTDTQYF. CDR3 in DNA: TGCGCCAGCAGCCAAGAGGCTAGCGGGGTGACGACAGATACGCAGTATTTT.

The V and J genes are TRBV11-2 and TRBJ2-5; 7 bases are a match to TRBD1. V dropped 3 bases and J dropped 5; count of bases not matched to a gene: 6. The germline V gene has CDR1 SGHAT and CDR2 FQNNGV. The CDR3 length is 14 residues. The CDR3 spells CASSFSTGKETQYF. The CDR3 DNA is TGTGCCAGCAGCTTCTCGACAGGGAAGGAGACCCAGTACTTC. The variable domain in full, with the rest retrieved from reference TRBV11-2 and TRBJ2-5, is EAGVAQSPRYKIIEKRQSVAFWCNPISGHATLYWYQQILGQGPKLLIQFQNNGVVDDSQLPKDRFSAERLKGVDSTLKIQPAKLEDSAVYLCASSFSTGKETQYFGPGTRLLVL.

This clone was observed a few times. V is TRBV29-1 and J is TRBJ1-1, with 7 bases identical to TRBD1. CDR3 length: 14 amino acids. J lost 1 base, V lost 7 bases, and 9 bases had no gene match. The germline V gene has CDR1 SQVTM and CDR2 ANQGSEA. CDR3 sequence (DNA): TGCAGCGGTCAAACAGGGGCGCCGAACACTGAAGCTTTCTTT. It codes for CSGQTGAPNTEAFF.

The V gene is TRBV11-2, the J gene TRBJ1-2; D is possibly TRBD1 (5 bases). CDR1 and CDR2 (germline): SGHAT, FQNNGV. Trimming took 3 bases from V and 0 from J, leaving 11 bases between them. The CDR3 consists of 15 residues. This chain's CDR3 is CASSFQGLANYGYTF. The CDR3 DNA sequence: TGTGCCAGCAGCTTCCAGGGCTTAGCTAACTATGGCTACACCTTC.

This clone was found a few times. The chain recombines TRBV3-1 (or the pseudogene TRBV3-2) with TRBJ1-2; 8 bases are a match to TRBD1. In germline, CDR1 is LGHDT, CDR2 YNNKEL (reference sequence). J was trimmed by 8 bases and V by 5 bases; bases with no gene match: 10. CDR3 size: 14 residues. Here the CDR3 reads CASSMDRVRAGYTF. The CDR3 bases are TGTGCCAGCAGCATGGACAGGGTGAGGGCGGGCTACACCTTC.

The V gene is TRBV1, the J gene TRBJ2-1; the table names TRBD2, a call not compared with the DNA. TRBV1 is a known pseudogene. CDR3 length equals 16 residues. The CDR3 DNA reads TGCACCAGCAGCCAAGAGGTAGAATTCCCCTACAATGAGCAGTTCTTC. Translated: CTSSQEVEFPYNEQFF.